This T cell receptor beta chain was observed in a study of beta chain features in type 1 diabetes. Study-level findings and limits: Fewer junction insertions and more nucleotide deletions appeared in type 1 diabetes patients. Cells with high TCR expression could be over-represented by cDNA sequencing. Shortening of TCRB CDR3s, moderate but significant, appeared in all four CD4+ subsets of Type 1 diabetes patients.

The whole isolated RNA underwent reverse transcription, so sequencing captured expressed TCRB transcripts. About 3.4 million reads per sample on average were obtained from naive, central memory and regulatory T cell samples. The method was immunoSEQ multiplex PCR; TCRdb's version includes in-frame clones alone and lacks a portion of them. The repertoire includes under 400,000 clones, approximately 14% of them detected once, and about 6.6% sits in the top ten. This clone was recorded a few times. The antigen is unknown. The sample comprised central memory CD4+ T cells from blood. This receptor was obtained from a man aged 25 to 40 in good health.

CDR3 coding DNA: TGTGCCAGCAGCTCCTGGAACACCGGGGAGCTGTTTTTT. Translation gives CASSSWNTGELFF. The rearrangement links TRBV7-2 to TRBJ2-2; D is unclear. The CDR3 contains 13 residues. Looked up from germline, CDR1 is SGHTA and CDR2 is FQGNSA. Trimming removed 4 bases from V and 1 base from J, with 4 bases in between.